These 16 T cell receptor beta chains share one sample of origin, sequenced in a study of blood T cell repertoires in COVID-19. The table came from immunoSEQ multiplex PCR; TCRdb's copy has only in-frame clones and leaves some out. Of around 370,000 clones detected, around 87% appear once; the ten largest clones hold just under 6.5%. Sequencing used peripheral blood. The receptors originated from a woman aged 45-65 years with COVID-19, enrolled during active disease.

The J gene is TRBJ2-7, the V gene TRBV7-2; D is possibly TRBD2 (5 bases). V was clipped by 4 bases and J by 1 base, with 8 bases between them. The CDR3 runs to 13 residues. CDR1 and CDR2 from the germline V gene are SGHTA and FQGNSA. DNA for the CDR3: TGTGCCAGCAGCTCTCGGGGTTCCTACGAGCAGTACTTC. Protein sequence: CASSSRGSYEQYF.

This sequence joins TRBV11-3 and TRBJ2-5; the match to TRBD2 covers 9 bases. Losses at the gene ends were 2 bases for V and 1 base for J; bases not matched to a gene: 2. Germline-derived CDR1 and CDR2 are SGHNT and YENEEA. This CDR3 contains 15 residues. The CDR3 sequence: CASSLSGGIQETQYF. DNA for the CDR3: TGTGCCAGCAGCTTAAGCGGGGGGATCCAAGAGACCCAGTACTTC.

CDR3: CASSESSRGSYNEQFF. In DNA form, the CDR3 reads TGTGCCAGCAGTGAATCATCGAGGGGGTCCTACAATGAGCAGTTCTTC. The chain couples TRBV6-1 to TRBJ2-1; D is perhaps TRBD1 (6 bases). Germline CDR1 MNHNS, CDR2 SASEGT. The ends were cut back, 2 bases at V and 1 base at J, with 12 bases in the middle. There are 16 residues in the CDR3.

The rearrangement uses TRBV29-1 and TRBJ2-7, with 10 nucleotides matching TRBD1. V gave up 4 bases and J gave up 5 bases; unmatched junction bases: 5. The CDR3 runs 13 residues. From germline, CDR1 is SQVTM and CDR2 ANQGSEA. The CDR3 coding sequence is TGCAGCGTTGCGGGACAGGGGTCCAACGAGCAGTACTTC. Protein: CSVAGQGSNEQYF.

The chain joins TRBV24-1 to TRBJ2-1; 10 positions match TRBD2. CDR3 length: 17 amino acids. V lost 4 bases, J lost 10 bases, and 15 bases stayed unmatched. Germline CDR1 and CDR2: KGHDR and SFDVKD. DNA of the CDR3: TGTGCCACCAGTGACGCCACTCTAGCGGGAGATTTCTGGGAGCAGTTCTTC. Translation: CATSDATLAGDFWEQFF.

The chain has TRBV10-1 and TRBJ2-5, with TRBD2 matching 7 bases. The CDR3 spans 16 residues. CDR1 and CDR2 (germline): WNHNN, SYGVQD (reference sequence). The J segment lost 4 bases and the V segment lost 2 bases, leaving 10 bases of the junction unmatched. The CDR3 loop is CASSEMASGEAETQYF. As DNA, the CDR3 is TGCGCCAGCAGTGAGATGGCTAGCGGAGAGGCAGAGACCCAGTACTTC.

The chain joins TRBV19 to TRBJ1-4, with D possibly TRBD1 on 6 matching bases. The V end was cut by 3 bases, the J end by 8 bases, with 13 bases between. CDR1 is LNHDA, CDR2 SQIVND, per germline (reference sequence). CDR3 length: 14 residues. The DNA of the CDR3 is TGTGCCAGTAGTATGTCACAGGGTTACGAAAAACTGTTTTTT. It encodes CASSMSQGYEKLFF.

The chain is built from TRBV4-1 and TRBJ2-1, with 7 bases aligning to TRBD1. The CDR3 loop spans 17 amino acids. Losses at the gene ends were 1 base for V and 3 bases for J; bases not matched to a gene: 9. Germline V CDR1 and CDR2: MGHRA, YSYEKL. This CDR3 is CASSQGYRGSYYNEQFF. The CDR3 DNA sequence: TGCGCCAGCAGCCAAGGTTACAGGGGCTCTTACTACAATGAGCAGTTCTTC.

The V gene is TRBV9, the J gene TRBJ2-1; D is unresolved. The germline V gene encodes CDR1 SGDLS and CDR2 YYNGEE. Trimming took 0 bases from V and 4 from J, leaving 5 bases between them. The CDR3 is 13 residues long. CDR3 sequence reads: CASSVARYNEQFF. CDR3 bases: TGTGCCAGCAGCGTAGCGCGGTACAATGAGCAGTTCTTC.

The genes are TRBV2 and TRBJ1-5; possibly TRBD1 for D (6 bases). CDR3 length: 15 residues. Germline CDR1 reads SNHLY; CDR2 reads FYNNEI. V lost 2 bases to trimming and J lost 0 bases, with 8 bases between them. This CDR3 reads CASSEQGNSNQPQHF. CDR3 nucleotides: TGTGCCAGCAGTGAACAGGGGAATAGCAATCAGCCCCAGCATTTT.

The rearrangement joins TRBV3-1 (or the pseudogene TRBV3-2) to TRBJ1-1; D remains ambiguous. V was clipped by 1 base and J by 1 base, with 7 bases between them. Germline values: CDR1 LGHDT, CDR2 YNNKEL (reference sequence). The CDR3 runs to 14 residues. The CDR3 coding sequence is TGTGCCAGCAGCCAAGTAGAGGGGAACACTGAAGCTTTCTTT. Its translation is CASSQVEGNTEAFF.

The gene calls are TRBV6-2 or TRBV6-3 and TRBJ2-1; 9 positions agree with TRBD2. V shed 5 bases and J 5 bases; nucleotides not matched to a gene: 10. CDR3 length: 16 amino acids. Per the germline V gene, CDR1 is MNHEY and CDR2 is SVGEGT. CDR3 sequence reads: CASSAAASGVHNEQFF. CDR3 sequence (DNA): TGTGCCAGCAGTGCGGCGGCTAGCGGGGTCCACAATGAGCAGTTCTTC.

This rearrangement joins TRBV27 to TRBJ2-1; tentative D call: TRBD1 (5 bases). The germline CDR1 and CDR2 sequences are MNHEY and SMNVEV (reference sequence). This CDR3 spans 13 amino acids. V shed 6 bases and J shed 4 bases, with 10 bases lying between them. DNA for the CDR3: TGTGCCAGCAGGGACACCCAATACAATGAGCAGTTCTTC. It yields the protein CASRDTQYNEQFF.

The DNA for the CDR3 is TGCGCCAGCAGCCCGGGGACAAATACTAATTCACCCCTCCACTTT. It translates to CASSPGTNTNSPLHF. This rearrangement joins TRBV5-1 to TRBJ1-6; tentative D call: TRBD1 (6 bases). The CDR3 is 15 amino acids. V was pared by 4 bases and J by 6 bases, with 14 bases between. Germline lookup yields CDR1 SGHRS and CDR2 YFSETQ.

The V call is TRBV5-8, the J call TRBJ1-4; 7 bases match TRBD1. CDR1 is SGHTS and CDR2 is YDEGEE in the germline V gene. The length of the CDR3 is 17 residues. The V segment lost 0 bases and the J segment 8 bases; nucleotides outside the gene matches: 13. The CDR3 is CASSLGTKGGPLEKLFF. Here the CDR3 DNA reads TGTGCCAGCAGCTTGGGGACTAAAGGGGGCCCCCTGGAAAAACTGTTTTTT.

The chain has TRBV6-2 or TRBV6-3 and TRBJ2-7, with 8 bases fitting TRBD1. The ends lost 5 bases at V and 2 bases at J; junction bases unmatched: 5. CDR1 and CDR2 from the germline V gene are MNHEY and SVGEGT. There are 14 residues in the CDR3. The CDR3 DNA reads as TGTGCCAGCAGTGGACAGGGTTTAACCTACGAGCAGTACTTC. Its protein is CASSGQGLTYEQYF.